The clone carrying this T cell receptor (beta chain) came up once. Its antigen is not known. The sample originates from a study of cytomegalovirus exposure and HLA in healthy donors. Study conclusions and caveats: Sequencing had likely introduced a cluster of highly shared sequence variants as an artifact. Listed as cytomegalovirus-associated were over 150 TCR beta chains.

CDR1 and CDR2 (germline): SGDLS, YYNGEE. The CDR3 loop spans 18 amino acids. V was cut by 2 bases and J by 2 bases, with 17 bases left in between. The PCR used 60 Vbeta and 13 Jbeta primers. Per the original methods: There were 80 million to 95 million unique TCR beta chains by a later count, and some 11 million of them were shared. Assay used: immunoSEQ multiplex PCR; TCRdb lists only in-frame clones, some missing. The DNA gave D and trimming, while V, J and clone size come from that table. The sample consists of 130,000 to 150,000 clones, 60% to 85% of them appearing once. This TCR came from a male donor in good health and CMV-seropositive. The source material was PBMCs. The chain joins TRBV9 to TRBJ2-6, with D tentatively TRBD1 (7 bases). The CDR3 spells CASSVQGRGAPGANVLTF. In DNA, the CDR3 is TGTGCCAGCAGCGTTCAAGGCAGGGGGGCCCCTGGGGCCAACGTCCTGACTTTC.